The clone carrying this T cell receptor (beta chain) has ten or more counts. The antigen is not known. The CDR3 consists of 12 residues. CDR1 is MNHEY, CDR2 SMNVEV, per germline (reference sequence). Trimming left V 8 bases short and J 9 bases short, with 14 bases between. Individual cDNA molecules carried attached unique molecular identifiers. TCRdb analysed the 5' RACE reads with MiXCR anew, one entry per CDR3 protein. This table has about 54,000 distinct CDR3 sequences, around 6.6% appearing once. The data derive from a study of early T cells in non-severe SARS-CoV-2 infection. Study-wide context: Bulk RNA from unsorted whole blood was sequenced; chains were unpaired.

Findings of the study overall: Matching with VDJdb favored anti-spike CD8 responses (missing private and CD4 specificities).

The sequencing here drew on whole blood, taken at baseline. The TCR comes from an adult who was a healthcare worker with PCR-confirmed SARS-CoV-2 infection or an uninfected control (not recorded which). This rearrangement joins TRBV27 to TRBJ2-1; tentatively, D is TRBD2 (5 bases). The CDR3 sequence is CASGFRRGEQFF. CDR3 coding DNA: TGTGCCAGCGGGTTCCGTCGGGGTGAGCAGTTCTTC.